This is a list of T cell receptor beta chains from one sample in a study of T cells expressing NK-cell markers. TCRdb re-called the 5' RACE reads and catalogs CDR3 proteins one per entry, DNA excluded. The listing contains over 350,000 distinct CDR3 sequences. The sample consisted of blood T cells: a sorted CD56 or NKG2C T cell subset, CD4+ or CD8+ T cells, or bulk PBMC T cells (not recorded which). The receptors originated from a woman aged 50 to 60 in good health. Each CDR3 is given with its conserved first and last residue.

CDR3	V	J
CASSRDRPWWTNEKLFF	TRBV5-5	TRBJ1-4
CSVGFGSPGNSPLHF	TRBV29-1	TRBJ1-6
CASSRSGRTNTEAFF	TRBV6-5	TRBJ1-1
CARGSTTDTQYF	TRBV2	TRBJ2-3
CSVADRVYGYTF	TRBV29-1	TRBJ1-2
CASSSGLAGFYETQYF	TRBV5-1	TRBJ2-5
CASTLRAVLTDTQYF	TRBV12-3/TRBV12-4	TRBJ2-3
CSGRDRDAYGYTF	TRBV29-1	TRBJ1-2
CATSRDLGGSGDEQFF	TRBV15	TRBJ2-1
CASGLLGLNEQFF	TRBV12-5	TRBJ2-1
CASSPTGTLLNTEAFF	TRBV4-1	TRBJ1-1
CASSRGLAYNEQFF	TRBV11-3	TRBJ2-1
CASSPIYSQETQYF	TRBV4-1	TRBJ2-5
CASSANYGYTF	TRBV9	TRBJ1-2
CASSSSGRSTDTQYF	TRBV19	TRBJ2-3
CASSEQGVGTDTQYF	TRBV6-1	TRBJ2-3
CASRDRGHGRNQPQHF	TRBV12-3/TRBV12-4	TRBJ1-5
CASIPGGNTEAFF	TRBV6-2/TRBV6-3	TRBJ1-1
CASSYKTPYEQYF	TRBV27	TRBJ2-7
CASTNRVSDTEAFF	TRBV7-9	TRBJ1-1